This T cell receptor (beta chain) is from a study of early T cells in non-severe SARS-CoV-2 infection. Study context: Sequencing of unsorted whole blood was done on bulk RNA, leaving chains unpaired.

The junction had 9 bases not matched to a gene; V was cut back by 0 bases and J by 4 bases. The CDR3 totals 15 residues. Germline V gives CDR1 DFQATT, CDR2 SNEGSKA (reference sequence). General study points: VDJdb matches were skewed toward anti-spike CD8 T cell responses.

Molecules of cDNA were individually given unique molecular identifiers that were attached to them. A single record per CDR3 protein comes from TCRdb applying MiXCR to the 5' RACE reads. This sample has about 61,000 distinct CDR3 sequences; about a tenth occur once, and the top ten carry about 1.5%. In this sample, this clonotype turned up many times. Its antigen remains unidentified. The rearrangement uses TRBV20-1 and TRBJ2-7, with 7 positions matching TRBD1. Sequencing input: whole blood. The clonotype comes from an adult who was a healthcare worker with PCR-confirmed SARS-CoV-2 infection or an uninfected control (not recorded which). The CDR3 spells CSARDLGQPPYEQYF. The CDR3 nucleotides are TGCAGTGCTAGAGATCTGGGACAGCCCCCTTACGAGCAGTACTTC.